The 24 T cell receptor beta chains in this list originate from one sample, sequenced in a study of sequential checkpoint blockade in melanoma. Profiling relied on immunoSEQ multiplex PCR, and the TCRdb table lists in-frame clones only, not all of them. The sample lists some 540 clones, 24% occurring once. This sample's treatment: randomized to nivolumab then ipilimumab (arm A) or the reverse (arm B). The sample in question was tumor tissue (inferred from file names), obtained from a patient given nivolumab and ipilimumab in sequence. These receptors were collected from a human donor with melanoma.

The chain carries TRBV9 and TRBJ2-4; D is possibly TRBD1 or TRBD2 (6 bases each). V was trimmed by 5 bases and J by 6 bases, leaving 18 bases between them. The CDR3 has 15 residues. CDR1 SGDLS and CDR2 YYNGEE come from the germline V gene. CDR3 sequence reads: CASRLVRGLGNIQYF. CDR3 nucleotides: TGTGCCAGCAGGCTAGTCAGGGGACTCGGAAACATTCAGTACTTC.

The chain combines TRBV29-1 with TRBJ2-5, with 10 nucleotides matching TRBD1. The V gene end was trimmed by 4 bases and the J gene end by 2 bases; junction bases not matched to a gene: 4. The V gene's germline CDR1 is SQVTM and CDR2 ANQGSEA. CDR3 length: 14 residues. The CDR3 region is CSVAGQGGQETQYF. CDR3 coding DNA: TGCAGCGTTGCCGGACAGGGGGGTCAAGAGACCCAGTACTTC.

The rearrangement joins TRBV10-2 to TRBJ1-1, with 7 nucleotides matching TRBD1. CDR1 is WSHSY and CDR2 is SAAADI in the germline V gene. The J segment lost 1 base and the V segment lost 8 bases, leaving 10 bases of the junction unmatched. CDR3 size: 15 residues. This CDR3 is CASDGGTAKNTEAFF. As DNA, the CDR3 is TGCGCCAGCGACGGGGGGACAGCCAAGAACACTGAAGCTTTCTTT.

The chain uses TRBV19 and TRBJ1-2, with 7 bases that match TRBD1. The V gene end was trimmed by 5 bases and the J gene end by 4 bases; junction bases not matched to a gene: 4. The CDR3 covers 13 residues. Germline-derived CDR1 and CDR2 are LNHDA and SQIVND (reference sequence). CDR3 sequence reads: CASSPGTAYGYTF. The CDR3 coding sequence is TGTGCCAGTAGTCCCGGGACAGCCTATGGCTACACCTTC.

V is TRBV29-1 and J is TRBJ1-1; D might be TRBD1 (5 bases). In germline, CDR1 is SQVTM, CDR2 ANQGSEA. The ends were cut back, 4 bases at V and 6 bases at J, with 24 bases in the middle. This CDR3 has 16 amino acids. DNA of the CDR3: TGCAGCGTTGGGGGGGTCGGGGGAACCGCGAGCGCTGAAGCTTTCTTT. Protein: CSVGGVGGTASAEAFF.

V usage is TRBV11-3 and J usage is TRBJ1-1; D not resolved. Germline CDR1 reads SGHNT; CDR2 reads YENEEA. The CDR3 covers 17 residues. V lost 5 bases to trimming and J lost 1 base, with 20 bases between them. The CDR3 nucleotides read TGTGCCAGCAGCCACGGAGACCTAGGGCGGCCGAACACTGAAGCTTTCTTT. Protein: CASSHGDLGRPNTEAFF.

The V call is TRBV9, the J call TRBJ1-1; a weak D match, TRBD1 (5 bases). The V gene lost 4 bases and the J gene lost 4 bases, with 14 bases spanning the gap. Germline V gene data show CDR1 as SGDLS and CDR2 as YYNGEE. The CDR3 totals 14 residues. Here the CDR3 DNA reads TGTGCCAGCAGCTTCTCGGGCGGGGGCACTGAAGCTTTCTTT. It yields the protein CASSFSGGGTEAFF.

The V call is TRBV19, the J call TRBJ1-5, with no clear D. The CDR3 consists of 20 residues. CDR1 and CDR2 from the germline V gene are LNHDA and SQIVND (reference sequence). Between the trimmed V and J ends, which lost 1 base and 2 bases, there was a span of 24 bases. CDR3 region: CASSIGRPPGHPPGNQPQHF. CDR3 coding DNA: TGTGCCAGTAGTATAGGGAGGCCGCCTGGTCACCCCCCGGGCAATCAGCCCCAGCATTTT.

This clone was observed a handful of times. The chain uses TRBV18 and TRBJ1-4; 7 bases agree with TRBD1. The CDR3 is made up of 15 amino acids. The V segment lost 4 bases and the J segment 7 bases; nucleotides outside the gene matches: 9. Germline CDR1 KGHSH, CDR2 LQKENI. DNA of the CDR3: TGTGCCAGCTCACTAGGGACAGAGAAGGGTGAAAAACTGTTTTTT. It encodes CASSLGTEKGEKLFF.

This clone was observed a few times. The genes are TRBV23-1 and TRBJ1-1; tentatively, D is TRBD1 (6 bases). TRBV23-1 is assigned to the ORF class and has an uncertain function. The V end was cut by 6 bases, the J end by 10 bases, with 21 bases between. The CDR3 length is 14 residues. The CDR3 DNA is TGCGCCAGCAGCCAACCTGACCAGGGGCGGGGAGCTTTCTTT. Residues: CASSQPDQGRGAFF.

This chain connects TRBV28 to TRBJ1-4; 9 bases line up with TRBD1. The germline gives CDR1 MDHEN, CDR2 SYDVKM. Germline trimming cut 5 bases from V and 3 bases from J; bases unmatched to any gene: 10. This CDR3 contains 17 residues. CDR3 DNA: TGTGCCAGCAGTCCCATACAGGGGGCGTTTGCTAATGAAAAACTGTTTTTT. Protein: CASSPIQGAFANEKLFF.

The chain recombines TRBV11-3 with TRBJ1-5; perhaps TRBD1 as D (5 bases). V gave up 4 bases and J gave up 1 base, with 14 bases separating them. The CDR3 runs to 16 residues. CDR1 and CDR2 (germline): SGHNT, YENEEA. The CDR3 nucleotides are TGTGCCAGCAGCTCCCGTGGGACCCACAGCAATCAGCCCCAGCATTTT. Its translation: CASSSRGTHSNQPQHF.

This clone was observed a few times. The chain combines TRBV6-8 with TRBJ1-1, with TRBD1 as a possible D gene (6 bases). In germline, CDR1 is MNHGY, CDR2 SAAAGT. The ends were cut back, 2 bases at V and 4 bases at J, with 11 bases in the middle. This CDR3 spans 14 amino acids. For the CDR3, the DNA is TGTGCCAGCAGTTACAAAAGGGGGTCCACTGAAGCTTTCTTT. It codes for CASSYKRGSTEAFF.

The chain couples TRBV9 to TRBJ2-3, with unresolved D. Germline V gene lookup returns CDR1 SGDLS and CDR2 YYNGEE. The ends were cut back, 0 bases at V and 0 bases at J, with 8 bases in the middle. This CDR3 has 15 amino acids. The CDR3 here is CASSVGIRSTDTQYF. In DNA, the CDR3 is TGTGCCAGCAGCGTAGGGATTAGAAGCACAGATACGCAGTATTTT.

The chain uses TRBV28 and TRBJ1-1, with D maybe TRBD1 (5 bases). The ends were cut back, 2 bases at V and 5 bases at J, with 15 bases in the middle. The germline CDR1 and CDR2 sequences are MDHEN and SYDVKM. The CDR3 sequence is 15 residues long. CDR3 bases: TGTGCCAGCAGTTTAGGGGTCGGGTCAGGGACTGAAGCTTTCTTT. It translates to CASSLGVGSGTEAFF.

In its sample, this clone was seen a few times. The chain recombines TRBV19 with TRBJ1-5; D remains unclear. Per the germline V gene, CDR1 is LNHDA and CDR2 is SQIVND (reference sequence). Trimming stripped 1 base from V and 8 bases from J, with 6 bases between. The CDR3 spans 12 residues. In nucleotides, the CDR3 is TGTGCCAGTAGTATAGGATGGGAGCCCCAGCATTTT. Amino acids: CASSIGWEPQHF.

V usage is TRBV10-2 and J usage is TRBJ1-1, with D unclear. The V gene lost 4 bases and the J gene lost 2 bases, with 11 bases spanning the gap. The CDR3 covers 14 residues. The V gene's germline CDR1 is WSHSY and CDR2 SAAADI. The CDR3 protein is CASSVRRDNTEAFF. In DNA form, the CDR3 reads TGCGCCAGCAGTGTTAGGCGAGATAACACTGAAGCTTTCTTT.

V usage is TRBV19 and J usage is TRBJ2-3, with a possible D match to TRBD1 (6 bases). The CDR3 extends over 15 amino acids. V gave up 6 bases and J gave up 1 base, with 14 bases separating them. CDR1 and CDR2 (germline): LNHDA, SQIVND (reference sequence). This CDR3 reads CASRSGTLGTDTQYF. As DNA, the CDR3 is TGTGCCAGTAGGTCCGGGACACTCGGCACAGATACGCAGTATTTT. The whole variable domain, filled in from reference TRBV19 and TRBJ2-3, reads DGGITQSPKYLFRKEGQNVTLSCEQNLNHDAMYWYRQDPGQGLRLIYYSQIVNDFQKGDIAEGYSVSREKKESFPLTVTSAQKNPTAFYLCASRSGTLGTDTQYFGPGTRLTVL.

The chain is built from TRBV18 and TRBJ1-2, with a tentative D call TRBD1 (6 bases). Germline V lookup: CDR1 KGHSH, CDR2 LQKENI. Trimming stripped 5 bases from V and 4 bases from J, with 11 bases between. The CDR3 covers 13 residues. CDR3 nucleotide sequence: TGTGCCAGCTCAGAGGACAGCTCCTATGGCTACACCTTC. Protein: CASSEDSSYGYTF.

The chain combines TRBV19 with TRBJ2-3, with TRBD2 matching 8 bases. Germline V gives CDR1 LNHDA, CDR2 SQIVND (reference sequence). The CDR3 loop spans 15 amino acids. With 2 bases clipped from V and 5 bases from J, the junction kept 6 bases outside the gene matches. CDR3 residues: CASSIPGGLRDTQYF. The CDR3 DNA is TGTGCCAGTAGTATACCGGGGGGGCTGAGAGATACGCAGTATTTT.

This clone occurred a few times. This chain joins TRBV11-3 and TRBJ2-3; D is unresolved. CDR1 and CDR2 (germline): SGHNT, YENEEA. This CDR3 is built from 14 residues. V was trimmed by 5 bases and J by 6 bases, leaving 15 bases between them. CDR3 DNA sequence: TGTGCCAGCAGCCGAGAGGACCCTTTGGATACGCAGTATTTT. Residues: CASSREDPLDTQYF.

This clone occurred a few times. V gene TRBV6-8 combines with J gene TRBJ2-3, with D possibly being TRBD1 (5 bases). The ends were cut back, 6 bases at V and 1 base at J, with 17 bases in the middle. The CDR3 is 16 amino acids. Germline CDR1 reads MNHGY; CDR2 reads SAAAGT. The CDR3 protein is CASRPHLDSRTDTQYF. The CDR3 DNA follows: TGTGCCAGCAGACCGCACTTAGACAGTCGCACAGATACGCAGTATTTT.

The DNA for the CDR3 is TGTGCCAGCAGTTGGAACTCTGGGGCCAACGTCCTGACTTTC. Its protein is CASSWNSGANVLTF. The rearrangement uses TRBV9 and TRBJ2-6; the D is unclear. Germline V gives CDR1 SGDLS, CDR2 YYNGEE. V was shortened by 5 bases and J by 0 bases, with 6 bases between the two germline ends. The CDR3 has 14 residues.

In this sample, this clone is large. The genes are TRBV11-3 and TRBJ2-5; D gene uncertain. Germline-derived CDR1 and CDR2 are SGHNT and YENEEA. The CDR3 sequence is 14 residues long. Trimming removed 2 bases from V and 1 base from J, with 8 bases in between. In DNA form, the CDR3 reads TGTGCCAGCAGCTTACTCGGAATCCAAGAGACCCAGTACTTC. This encodes CASSLLGIQETQYF.